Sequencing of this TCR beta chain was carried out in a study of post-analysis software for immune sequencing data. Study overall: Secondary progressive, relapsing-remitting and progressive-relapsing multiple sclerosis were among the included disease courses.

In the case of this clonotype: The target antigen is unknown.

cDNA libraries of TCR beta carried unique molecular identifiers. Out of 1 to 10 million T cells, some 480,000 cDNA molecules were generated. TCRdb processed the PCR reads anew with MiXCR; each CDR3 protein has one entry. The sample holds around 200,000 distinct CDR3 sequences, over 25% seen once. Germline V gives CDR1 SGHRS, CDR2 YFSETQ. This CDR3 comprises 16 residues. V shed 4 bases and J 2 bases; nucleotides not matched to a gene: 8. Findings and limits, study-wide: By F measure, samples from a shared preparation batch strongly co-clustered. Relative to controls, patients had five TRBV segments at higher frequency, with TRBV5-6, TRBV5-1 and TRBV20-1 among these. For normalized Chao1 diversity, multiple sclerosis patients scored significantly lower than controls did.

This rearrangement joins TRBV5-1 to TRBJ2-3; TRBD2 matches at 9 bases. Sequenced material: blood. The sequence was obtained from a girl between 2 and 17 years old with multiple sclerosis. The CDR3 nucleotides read TGCGCCAGCAGCCAGCTGACTAGCGGATACACAGATACGCAGTATTTT. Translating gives CASSQLTSGYTDTQYF.